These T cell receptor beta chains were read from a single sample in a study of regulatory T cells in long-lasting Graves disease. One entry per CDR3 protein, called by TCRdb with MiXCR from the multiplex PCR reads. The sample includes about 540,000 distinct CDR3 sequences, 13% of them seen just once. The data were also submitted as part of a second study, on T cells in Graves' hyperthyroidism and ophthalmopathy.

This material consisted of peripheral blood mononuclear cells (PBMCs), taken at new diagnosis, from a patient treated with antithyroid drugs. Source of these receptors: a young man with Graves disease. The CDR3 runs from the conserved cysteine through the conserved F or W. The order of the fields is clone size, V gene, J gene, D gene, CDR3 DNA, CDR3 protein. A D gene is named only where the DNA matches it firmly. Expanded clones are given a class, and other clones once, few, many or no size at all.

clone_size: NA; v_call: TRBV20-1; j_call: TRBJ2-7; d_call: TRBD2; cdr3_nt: TGCAGTACCGGGAGGGACCAATACGAGCAGTACTTC; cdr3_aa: CSTGRDQYEQYF
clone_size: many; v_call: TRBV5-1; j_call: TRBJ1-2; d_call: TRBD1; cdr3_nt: TGCGCCAGCAGCTGGAGGACAGGGGTTATGGGCTACACCTTC; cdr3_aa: CASSWRTGVMGYTF
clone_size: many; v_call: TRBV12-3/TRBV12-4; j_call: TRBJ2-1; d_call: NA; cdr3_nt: TGTGCCAGCAGCACAACGGATTGGGGGCTCACGGGTCCCTACAATGAGCAGTTCTTC; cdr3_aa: CASSTTDWGLTGPYNEQFF
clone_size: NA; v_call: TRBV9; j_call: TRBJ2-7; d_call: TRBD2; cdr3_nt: TGTGCCAGCAGCCAACATTCCGGGACTAGCGGGATCTCCTACGAGCAGTACTTC; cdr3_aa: CASSQHSGTSGISYEQYF
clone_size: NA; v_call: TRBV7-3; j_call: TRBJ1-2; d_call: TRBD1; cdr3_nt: TGTGCCAGCCAACGGGGGACAGGGGGCGACTATGGCTACACCTTC; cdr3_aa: CASQRGTGGDYGYTF
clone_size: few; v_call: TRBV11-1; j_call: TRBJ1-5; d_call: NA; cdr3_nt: TGTGCCAGCAGCTTCCCAGATTATAGCAATCAGCCCCAGCATTTT; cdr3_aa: CASSFPDYSNQPQHF
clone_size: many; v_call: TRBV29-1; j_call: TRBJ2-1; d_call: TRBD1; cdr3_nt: TGCAGCGTGAGGGGGCATCCGAGGGGGCATGAGCAGTTCTTC; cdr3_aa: CSVRGHPRGHEQFF
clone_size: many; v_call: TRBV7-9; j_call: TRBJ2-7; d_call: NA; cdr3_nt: TGTGCCAGCAGCCTTGGGCCGAACCACGAGCAGTACTTC; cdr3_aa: CASSLGPNHEQYF
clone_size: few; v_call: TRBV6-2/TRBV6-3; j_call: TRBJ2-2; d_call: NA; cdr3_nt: TGTGCCAGCAGTTACGCCAGGGGCAATACCGGGGAGCTGTTTTTT; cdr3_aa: CASSYARGNTGELFF
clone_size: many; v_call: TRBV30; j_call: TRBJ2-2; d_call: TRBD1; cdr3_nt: TGTGCCGTTCAGGGGGACGGGGAGCTGTTTTTT; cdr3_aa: CAVQGDGELFF
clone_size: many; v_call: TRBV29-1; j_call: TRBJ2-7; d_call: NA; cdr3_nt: TGCAGCGTTATGGGAATCTCCTACGAGCAGTACTTC; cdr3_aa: CSVMGISYEQYF
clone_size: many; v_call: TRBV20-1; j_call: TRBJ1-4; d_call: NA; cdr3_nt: TGCAGTGCTATCGCCCCAAATACTGAAAAACTGTTTTTT; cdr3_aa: CSAIAPNTEKLFF
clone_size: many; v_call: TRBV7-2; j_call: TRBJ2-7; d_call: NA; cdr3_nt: TGTGCCAGCAGCTTAGATTCTAGCGAAGGCTACGAGCAGTACTTC; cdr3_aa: CASSLDSSEGYEQYF
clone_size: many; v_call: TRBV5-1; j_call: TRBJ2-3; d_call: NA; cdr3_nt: TGCGCCAGCAGCCGGGACGGTGATACGCAGTATTTT; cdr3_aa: CASSRDGDTQYF
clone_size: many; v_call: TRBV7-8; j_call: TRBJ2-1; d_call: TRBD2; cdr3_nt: TGTGCCAGCAGCAGTACTAGCGGGGAGGCGGACTACAATGAGCAGTTCTTC; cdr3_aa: CASSSTSGEADYNEQFF
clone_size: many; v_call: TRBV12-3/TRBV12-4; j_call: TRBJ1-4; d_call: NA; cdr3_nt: TGTGCCACCTCCCTGGGACGGGGTGAGCGGGAAAAACTGTTTTTT; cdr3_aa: CATSLGRGEREKLFF
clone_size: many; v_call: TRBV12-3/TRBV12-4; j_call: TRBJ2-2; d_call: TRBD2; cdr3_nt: TGTGCCAGCAGTTTAGTTCGGCGCCGTGGACTAGCGGGAGGTCTTGGTGGGGAGCTGTTTTTT; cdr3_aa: CASSLVRRRGLAGGLGGELFF
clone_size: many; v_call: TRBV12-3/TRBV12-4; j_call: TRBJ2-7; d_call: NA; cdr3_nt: TGTGCCAGCAGTTTAGGCTATAGCTCCTACGAGCAGTACTTC; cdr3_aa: CASSLGYSSYEQYF
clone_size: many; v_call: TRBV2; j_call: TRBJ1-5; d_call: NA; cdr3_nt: TGTGCCAGCAGGGAGGGCTCAGGGACCCAGCATTTT; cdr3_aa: CASREGSGTQHF
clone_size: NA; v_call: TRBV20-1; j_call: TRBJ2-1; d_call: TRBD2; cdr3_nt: TGCAGTGCTAGAAGGCTAAAACTAGCGTTTTACAATGAGCAGTTCTTC; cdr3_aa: CSARRLKLAFYNEQFF
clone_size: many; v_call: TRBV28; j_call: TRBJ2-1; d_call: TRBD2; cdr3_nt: TGTGCCAGCAGGACAACCGGGACTAGCGGGAGCCGGAATGAGCAGTTCTTC; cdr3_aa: CASRTTGTSGSRNEQFF
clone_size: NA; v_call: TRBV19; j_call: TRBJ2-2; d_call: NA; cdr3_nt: TGTGCCAGTAGTATTGTAGCAGGGACAACCGGGGAGCTGTTTTTT; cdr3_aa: CASSIVAGTTGELFF
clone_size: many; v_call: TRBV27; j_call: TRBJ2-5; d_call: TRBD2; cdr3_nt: TGTGCCAGCAGTTTATCGTTCGGACTAGCGGAAGAGACCCAGTACTTC; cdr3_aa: CASSLSFGLAEETQYF
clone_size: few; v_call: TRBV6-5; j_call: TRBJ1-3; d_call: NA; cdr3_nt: TGTGCCAGCAGTTACAGTTGGGGGTTTAGTGGAAACACCATATATTTT; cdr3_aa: CASSYSWGFSGNTIYF
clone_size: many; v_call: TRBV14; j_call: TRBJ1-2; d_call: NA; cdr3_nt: TGTGCCAGCAGCCAAGGCGGTGGCTATGGCTACACCTTC; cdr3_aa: CASSQGGGYGYTF
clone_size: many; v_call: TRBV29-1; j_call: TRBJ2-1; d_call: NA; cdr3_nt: TGCAGCGTTGATGGGGGAAATGAGCAGTTCTTC; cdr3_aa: CSVDGGNEQFF
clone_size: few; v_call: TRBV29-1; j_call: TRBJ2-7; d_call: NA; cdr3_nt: TGCAGCGTTCTTAACGGATCCTACGAGCAGTACTTC; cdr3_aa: CSVLNGSYEQYF
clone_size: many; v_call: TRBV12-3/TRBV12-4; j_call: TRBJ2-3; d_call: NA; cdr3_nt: TGTGCCAGCAGTTTAGCGGGAGAAACTTCAGATACGCAGTATTTT; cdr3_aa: CASSLAGETSDTQYF
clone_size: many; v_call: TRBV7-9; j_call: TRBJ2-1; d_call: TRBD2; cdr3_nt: TGTGCCAGCAGCTACTTCCTAACTAGCGTCAATGAGCAGTTCTTC; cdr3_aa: CASSYFLTSVNEQFF
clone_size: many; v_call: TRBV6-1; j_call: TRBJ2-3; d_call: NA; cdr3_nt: TGTGCCAGCAGTCCCCGTTGGATGTTCGCAGATACGCAGTATTTT; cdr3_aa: CASSPRWMFADTQYF
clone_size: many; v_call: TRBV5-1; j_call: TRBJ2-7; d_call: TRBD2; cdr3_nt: TGCGCCAGCAGCTTGGCCGGGACTAGCGCCACCTACGAGCAGTACTTC; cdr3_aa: CASSLAGTSATYEQYF
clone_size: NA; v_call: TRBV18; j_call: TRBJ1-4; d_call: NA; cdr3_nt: TGTGCCAGCTCACAAAACGGTCTGCAACTAATTTTTGAAAAACTGTTTTTT; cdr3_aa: CASSQNGLQLIFEKLFF
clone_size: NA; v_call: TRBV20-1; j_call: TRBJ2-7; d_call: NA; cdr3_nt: TGCAGTGCTAGAGAGATCTTGCGGGGCGTCAGGGGGAGATCATCCACCTACGAGCAGTACTTC; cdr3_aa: CSAREILRGVRGRSSTYEQYF
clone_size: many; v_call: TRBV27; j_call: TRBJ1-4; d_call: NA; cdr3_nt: TGTGCCAGCAGTCCCCAACACGCGTCCAATGAAAAACTGTTTTTT; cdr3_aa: CASSPQHASNEKLFF
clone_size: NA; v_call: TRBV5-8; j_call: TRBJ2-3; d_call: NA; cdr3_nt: TGTGCCAGCACTCCGGAGGGAGCATTATTGGATACGCAGTATTTT; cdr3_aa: CASTPEGALLDTQYF
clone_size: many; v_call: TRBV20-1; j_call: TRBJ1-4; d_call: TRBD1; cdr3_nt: TGCAGTGCTCTGGGACAGGCCAATGAAAAACTGTTTTTT; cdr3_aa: CSALGQANEKLFF
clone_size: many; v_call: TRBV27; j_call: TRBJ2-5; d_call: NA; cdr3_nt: TGTGCCAGCAGTGCCATCTTTGAACTAGGGGAGACCCAGTACTTC; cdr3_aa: CASSAIFELGETQYF
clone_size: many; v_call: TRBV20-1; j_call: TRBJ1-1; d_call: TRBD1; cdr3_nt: TGCAGTGCTAGCTACCTGATGGGACAGCCTGAAGCTTTCTTT; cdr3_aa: CSASYLMGQPEAFF
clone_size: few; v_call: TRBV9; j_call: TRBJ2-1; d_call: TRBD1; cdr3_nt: TGTGCCAGCGAGGCAGGGGGCTTGAATGAGCAGTTCTTC; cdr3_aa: CASEAGGLNEQFF
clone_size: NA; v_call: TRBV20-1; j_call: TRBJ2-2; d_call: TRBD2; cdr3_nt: TGCAGTGCACCCTCAGCGGGAGCCCTGAACGCCGGGGAGCTGTTTTTT; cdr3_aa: CSAPSAGALNAGELFF
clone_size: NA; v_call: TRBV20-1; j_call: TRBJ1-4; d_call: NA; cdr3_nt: TGCAGTGCTAGAGGGGCTTCGCGGCAGGGTCATGAAAAACTGTTTTTT; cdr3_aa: CSARGASRQGHEKLFF
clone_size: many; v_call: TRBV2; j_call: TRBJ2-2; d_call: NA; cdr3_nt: TGTGCCAGCAGTGATTGGCTAGCGCACACCGGGGAGCTGTTTTTT; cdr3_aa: CASSDWLAHTGELFF
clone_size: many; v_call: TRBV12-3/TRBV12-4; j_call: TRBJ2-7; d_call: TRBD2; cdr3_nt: TGTGCCAGCAACCCCGGACTAGCGGGACACTACGAGCAGTACTTC; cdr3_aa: CASNPGLAGHYEQYF
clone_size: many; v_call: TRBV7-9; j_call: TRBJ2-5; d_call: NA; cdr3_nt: TGTGCCAGCAGCCCTCGGACACGAGCCGAGACCCAGTACTTC; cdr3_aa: CASSPRTRAETQYF
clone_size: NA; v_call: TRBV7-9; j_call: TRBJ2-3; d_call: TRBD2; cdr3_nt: TGTGCCAGCACCGGGACTAGCGGGAGAACAGATACGCAGTATTTT; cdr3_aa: CASTGTSGRTDTQYF
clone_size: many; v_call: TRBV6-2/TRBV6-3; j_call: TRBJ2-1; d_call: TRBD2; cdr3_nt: TGTGCCACCCGGACTAGCGGGTACAATGAGCAGTTCTTC; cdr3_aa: CATRTSGYNEQFF
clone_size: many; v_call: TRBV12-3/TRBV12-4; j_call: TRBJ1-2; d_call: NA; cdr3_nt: TGTGCCAGCAGCCTACAAGGGACGGTTAACTATGGCTACACCTTC; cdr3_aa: CASSLQGTVNYGYTF
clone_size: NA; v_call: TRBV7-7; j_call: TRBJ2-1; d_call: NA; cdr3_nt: TGTGCCAGCAAACAGGAGATCCTAGCAAATGAGCAGTTCTTC; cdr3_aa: CASKQEILANEQFF
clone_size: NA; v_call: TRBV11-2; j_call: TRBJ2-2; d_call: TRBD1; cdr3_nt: TGTGCCAGCAGCTTAGAACAAAGGGGGCAGGTCACCGGGGAGCTGTTTTTT; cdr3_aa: CASSLEQRGQVTGELFF
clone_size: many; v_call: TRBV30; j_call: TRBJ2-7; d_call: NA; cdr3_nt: TGTGCCTGGAGTGTAAGTCTCCACGAGCAGTACTTC; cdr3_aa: CAWSVSLHEQYF
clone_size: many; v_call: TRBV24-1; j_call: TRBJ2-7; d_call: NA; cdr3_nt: TGTGCCACCAGTGATTTGCTCCCAGGGAGAGGATCCCACGAGCAGTACTTC; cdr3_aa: CATSDLLPGRGSHEQYF
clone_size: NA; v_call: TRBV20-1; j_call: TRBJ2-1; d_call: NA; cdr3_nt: TGCAGTGCCAGCTCCCCCATGAATGAGCAGTTCTTC; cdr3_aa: CSASSPMNEQFF
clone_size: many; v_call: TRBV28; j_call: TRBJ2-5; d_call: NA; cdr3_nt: TGTGCCAGTTACGGGACAAAAGAGACCCAGTACTTC; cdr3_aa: CASYGTKETQYF
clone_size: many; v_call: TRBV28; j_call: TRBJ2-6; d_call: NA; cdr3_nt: TGTGCCAGCAGTTCTGGAGGGGGGGCCAACGTCCTGACTTTC; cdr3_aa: CASSSGGGANVLTF
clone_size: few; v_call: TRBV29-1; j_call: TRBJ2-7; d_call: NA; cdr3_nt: TGCAGCGTTGTTTCACCCGCGGACGAGCAGTACTTC; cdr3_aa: CSVVSPADEQYF
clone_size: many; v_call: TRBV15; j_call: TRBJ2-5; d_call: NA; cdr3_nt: TGTGCCACCAGCAGACCGGGAGTACGGGAGACCCAGTACTTC; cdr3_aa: CATSRPGVRETQYF
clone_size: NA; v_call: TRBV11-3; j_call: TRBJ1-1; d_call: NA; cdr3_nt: TGTGCCAGCAGCGGAGAGAGGGCTTTAAAAGCTTTCTTT; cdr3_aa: CASSGERALKAFF
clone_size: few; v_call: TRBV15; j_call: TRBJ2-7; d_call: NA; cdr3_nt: TGTGCCACCAGCAGAGATTTAGCGTCCTCCTACGAGCAGTACTTC; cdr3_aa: CATSRDLASSYEQYF
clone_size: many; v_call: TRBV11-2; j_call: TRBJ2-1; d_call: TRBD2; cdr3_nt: TGTGCCAGCAGCTCCCTAGCGGGAGGACTAAATGAGCAGTTCTTC; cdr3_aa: CASSSLAGGLNEQFF